Listed below are T cell receptor beta chains from one sample, sequenced in a study of T cells in Graves' hyperthyroidism and ophthalmopathy. TCRdb independently ran MiXCR on the multiplex PCR reads; one entry per CDR3 protein. The table has some 560,000 distinct CDR3 sequences, roughly 15% seen once. Sequencing was carried out using blood. These receptors all stem from a woman aged 35 to 49 with Graves' hyperthyroidism. The CDR3 runs from the conserved cysteine through the conserved F or W. The D gene is left open where the match is weak. The size entry is marked missing in some rows and otherwise reads once, few, many or a size class.

j_gene: TRBJ2-1; abundance: few; d_gene: .; v_gene: TRBV6-1; CDR3aa: CASGGREYNEQFF; CDR3nt: TGTGCCTCAGGTGGGCGGGAATACAATGAGCAGTTCTTC
j_gene: TRBJ1-1; abundance: few; d_gene: TRBD1; v_gene: TRBV7-9; CDR3aa: CASSTGQGARSNTEAFF; CDR3nt: TGTGCCAGCAGTACGGGACAGGGGGCTCGTTCGAACACTGAAGCTTTCTTT
j_gene: TRBJ1-2; abundance: many; d_gene: TRBD1; v_gene: TRBV12-3/TRBV12-4; CDR3aa: CASSPGGDVYGYTF; CDR3nt: TGTGCCAGCAGTCCAGGGGGCGACGTCTATGGCTACACCTTC
j_gene: TRBJ1-2; abundance: many; d_gene: TRBD1; v_gene: TRBV29-1; CDR3aa: CSVQGARGYTF; CDR3nt: TGCAGCGTCCAGGGGGCGAGGGGCTACACCTTC
j_gene: TRBJ2-7; abundance: many; d_gene: .; v_gene: TRBV10-3; CDR3aa: CAISEGQKYEQYF; CDR3nt: TGTGCCATCAGTGAGGGACAAAAATACGAGCAGTACTTC
j_gene: TRBJ2-7; abundance: many; d_gene: .; v_gene: TRBV18; CDR3aa: CASSPGGSEQYF; CDR3nt: TGTGCCAGCTCACCAGGGGGAAGCGAGCAGTACTTC
j_gene: TRBJ2-1; abundance: few; d_gene: TRBD2; v_gene: TRBV10-3; CDR3aa: CAISEGVGGENEQFF; CDR3nt: TGTGCCATCAGTGAAGGGGTCGGGGGGGAGAATGAGCAGTTCTTC
j_gene: TRBJ2-1; abundance: few; d_gene: .; v_gene: TRBV6-2/TRBV6-3; CDR3aa: CASRLGIEQFF; CDR3nt: TGTGCCAGTAGATTAGGTATTGAGCAGTTCTTC
j_gene: TRBJ2-1; abundance: few; d_gene: TRBD2; v_gene: TRBV20-1; CDR3aa: CSATSGLAGTLNEQFF; CDR3nt: TGCAGTGCCACCTCGGGACTAGCGGGAACTCTCAATGAGCAGTTCTTC
j_gene: TRBJ2-7; abundance: many; d_gene: TRBD1; v_gene: TRBV5-1; CDR3aa: CASSIVPGQGYEQYF; CDR3nt: TGCGCCAGCAGCATCGTCCCGGGACAGGGTTACGAGCAGTACTTC
j_gene: TRBJ2-3; abundance: many; d_gene: TRBD2; v_gene: TRBV5-6; CDR3aa: CASSPGTSGRIDTQYF; CDR3nt: TGTGCCAGCAGCCCTGGGACTAGCGGGAGGATAGATACGCAGTATTTT
j_gene: TRBJ2-3; abundance: .; d_gene: TRBD1; v_gene: TRBV29-1; CDR3aa: CSVEGVTGEGGDTQYF; CDR3nt: TGCAGCGTTGAAGGGGTGACAGGGGAAGGAGGAGATACGCAGTATTTT
j_gene: TRBJ1-5; abundance: few; d_gene: .; v_gene: TRBV27; CDR3aa: CASKVTGSNQPQHF; CDR3nt: TGTGCCAGCAAGGTGACAGGCTCCAATCAGCCCCAGCATTTT
j_gene: TRBJ2-1; abundance: .; d_gene: TRBD1; v_gene: TRBV4-1; CDR3aa: CASSHLQTGLKFF; CDR3nt: TGCGCCAGCAGCCATCTCCAGACAGGGTTGAAGTTCTTC
j_gene: TRBJ1-6; abundance: many; d_gene: TRBD1; v_gene: TRBV16; CDR3aa: CASSLGQGHNSPLHF; CDR3nt: TGTGCCAGCAGCCTCGGACAGGGTCATAATTCACCCCTCCACTTT
j_gene: TRBJ2-7; abundance: many; d_gene: TRBD1; v_gene: TRBV20-1; CDR3aa: CSARDGTVPYEQYF; CDR3nt: TGCAGTGCTAGAGATGGGACAGTACCCTACGAGCAGTACTTC
j_gene: TRBJ2-1; abundance: many; d_gene: TRBD2; v_gene: TRBV20-1; CDR3aa: CSASVLAQYYNEQFF; CDR3nt: TGCAGTGCTAGCGTACTAGCGCAGTATTACAATGAGCAGTTCTTC
j_gene: TRBJ2-1; abundance: .; d_gene: .; v_gene: TRBV6-1; CDR3aa: CASSDASEGNEQFF; CDR3nt: TGTGCCAGCAGTGACGCTAGTGAGGGCAATGAGCAGTTCTTC
j_gene: TRBJ2-2; abundance: few; d_gene: TRBD2; v_gene: TRBV3-1; CDR3aa: CASSRRGGRANTGELFF; CDR3nt: TGTGCCAGCAGCCGGCGGGGCGGGAGGGCGAACACCGGGGAGCTGTTTTTT
j_gene: TRBJ2-2; abundance: .; d_gene: .; v_gene: TRBV12-3/TRBV12-4; CDR3aa: CASIPWGRVNTGELFF; CDR3nt: TGTGCCAGCATTCCTTGGGGCAGGGTGAACACCGGGGAGCTGTTTTTT
j_gene: TRBJ2-7; abundance: many; d_gene: TRBD1; v_gene: TRBV15; CDR3aa: CATSRDRGRYEQYF; CDR3nt: TGTGCCACCAGCAGGGACAGGGGGAGATACGAGCAGTACTTC
j_gene: TRBJ2-7; abundance: many; d_gene: .; v_gene: TRBV7-2; CDR3aa: CASSLAQTYEQYF; CDR3nt: TGTGCCAGCAGCTTAGCCCAGACCTACGAGCAGTACTTC
j_gene: TRBJ2-7; abundance: few; d_gene: .; v_gene: TRBV28; CDR3aa: CASSLTGADIYEQYF; CDR3nt: TGTGCCAGCAGTTTAACGGGGGCAGACATCTACGAGCAGTACTTC